The 8 T cell receptor beta chains reported below all come from one sample, sequenced in a study of tumor and adjacent non-tumor tissue in lung cancer. No cell sorting was done before RNA was extracted from the tissue. Three rounds of nested PCR, following a modified ARM-PCR protocol, produced the TCRbeta library. TCRdb reprocessed the multiplex PCR reads via MiXCR and lists one record per CDR3 protein. The sample has approximately 120,000 distinct CDR3 sequences, about 66% seen once. Sequencing was carried out using lung tumor tissue. All receptors derive from a man aged 25 to 45 with non-small cell lung cancer.

In the case of this clonotype: One end of the junction varies from germline; a read error may be responsible. The V call is TRBV6-2 or TRBV6-3, the J call TRBJ1-6; TRBD1 agrees at 10 bases. Germline CDR1 MNHEY, CDR2 SVGEGT. The CDR3 has 15 residues. The DNA for the CDR3 is TGTGCCAGCATTCACCCGGGACAGGGGAGGTCACCCCTCCGATTT. Translation: CASIHPGQGRSPLRF.

This clonotype was detected only a few times. This may arise from a read error, as a much more abundant clone is one base away. CDR3 DNA sequence: TGCAGCGTTGAAGGGACGTCCACTGGTGAAAAACTGTTTTTT. Its protein product is CSVEGTSTGEKLFF. The chain recombines TRBV29-1 with TRBJ1-4; D ambiguous. CDR1 and CDR2 (germline): SQVTM, ANQGSEA. This CDR3 region has 14 residues. V was shortened by 1 base and J by 7 bases, with 13 bases between the two germline ends.

On this clonotype: A much larger clone differs from this one at a single base, so this may be a read error. The gene calls are TRBV20-1 and TRBJ2-3, with D maybe TRBD2 (6 bases). Germline V CDR1 and CDR2: DFQATT, SNEGSKA (reference sequence). This CDR3 contains 14 residues. In DNA, the CDR3 is TGCAATGCTAGTGGACTACCCAGCACAGATACGCAGTATTTT. It codes for CNASGLPSTDTQYF.

This clonotype was seen at least ten times. V gene TRBV20-1 combines with J gene TRBJ1-5; 7 nucleotides line up with TRBD1. This CDR3 is built from 13 residues. Unmatched junction bases numbered 7, after V lost 4 bases and J lost 7 bases. Germline CDR1 DFQATT, CDR2 SNEGSKA (reference sequence). CDR3 residues: CSAKRGQWQPQHF. The CDR3 region has the DNA TGCAGTGCTAAAAGGGGGCAGTGGCAGCCCCAGCATTTT.

This clonotype was found many times. This chain connects TRBV6-1 to TRBJ1-4; 7 bases line up with TRBD1. The CDR3 has 15 amino acids. Trimming removed 2 bases from V and 10 bases from J; junction bases left unmatched: 10. The germline gives CDR1 MNHNS, CDR2 SASEGT. The CDR3 spells CASSELGQAGLKLFF. The CDR3 DNA follows: TGTGCCAGCAGTGAACTAGGACAGGCCGGATTAAAACTGTTTTTT.

This clonotype was picked up one time. A single base separates this from a much larger clone, so it may be a read error. The V and J genes are TRBV10-3 and TRBJ1-3; D ambiguous. Germline loops: CDR1 ENHRY, CDR2 SYGVKD. The CDR3 has 16 amino acids. CDR3 residues: CAISDVARSSGNTIHF. The CDR3 coding sequence is TGTGCCATCAGTGATGTAGCGAGGAGCTCTGGAAACACCATACATTTT.

This sequence joins TRBV14 and TRBJ2-3; D ambiguous. CDR1 and CDR2 (germline): SGHDN, FVKESK. The CDR3 is 16 residues long. V lost 2 bases and J lost 1, with 13 bases in between. The CDR3 DNA is TGTGCCAGCAGCCAACACCAGTTTCTTGGCACAGATACGCAGTATTTT. Translating gives CASSQHQFLGTDTQYF.

Worth noting for this clonotype: A junction boundary mismatches the germline segment, possibly from a read error. The chain joins TRBV6-5 to TRBJ2-2; D is perhaps TRBD1 or TRBD2 (5 bases each). Germline assignment: CDR1 MNHEY and CDR2 SVGAGI. The CDR3 loop spans 15 amino acids. The CDR3 sequence is CVSSYGTANTGELFF. CDR3 DNA sequence: TGTGTCAGCAGTTATGGGACGGCGAACACCGGGGAGCTGTTTTTT.